The 5 T cell receptor beta chains presented below share a single source sample, sequenced in a study of glioma-infiltrating T cells. Using RNA template, CDR3s of TCR alpha and beta were amplified with iRepertoire arm-PCR. TCRdb called the multiplex PCR reads again in MiXCR, with one record for every CDR3 protein. The sample has 95,000 to 150,000 distinct CDR3 sequences, roughly 20% seen once. Material: glioma tissue, nonneoplastic brain tissue, or PBMCs (not recorded which). These receptors came from a human donor with low-grade glioma or glioblastoma, undergoing nonglioma brain surgery, or in good health (not recorded which).

This clonotype was seen ten or more times. This chain joins TRBV7-2 and TRBJ2-5; TRBD2 might be the D (6 bases). The V gene lost 5 bases and the J gene lost 2 bases, with 18 bases spanning the gap. This CDR3 contains 16 residues. Germline V lookup: CDR1 SGHTA, CDR2 FQGNSA. In nucleotides, the CDR3 is TGTGCCAGCAGCAAAGCCAACCCTAGCGTACAAGAGACCCAGTACTTC. Amino acid sequence: CASSKANPSVQETQYF.

This clonotype has at least ten counts. This sequence joins TRBV20-1 and TRBJ2-3, with TRBD1 matching 8 bases. The germline V gene has CDR1 DFQATT and CDR2 SNEGSKA (reference sequence). Trimming cost V 6 bases and J 2 bases; bases outside gene matches: 10. This CDR3 comprises 15 residues. The CDR3 DNA follows: TGCAGTGCCGACAGACAGGGGTTAGCCACAGATACGCAGTATTTT. Amino acid sequence: CSADRQGLATDTQYF.

The chain combines TRBV6-2 or TRBV6-3 with TRBJ2-5, with 13 bases identical to TRBD2. The CDR3 extends over 17 amino acids. From germline, CDR1 is MNHEY and CDR2 SVGEGT. The V gene end was trimmed by 2 bases and the J gene end by 5 bases; junction bases not matched to a gene: 8. For the CDR3, the DNA is TGTGCCAGCAGTTACCTTGGACTAGCGGGAGTGGGGGAGACCCAGTACTTC. It is translated as CASSYLGLAGVGETQYF.

Concerning this clonotype itself: With a much larger clone just one base away, this may be a read error. The chain combines TRBV15 with TRBJ2-3; 12 bases map to TRBD2. Germline V gives CDR1 LNHNV, CDR2 YYDKDF (reference sequence). The CDR3 contains 19 residues. CDR3 sequence reads: CATSRRPFRTSGATDTRYF. CDR3 DNA: TGTGCCACCAGCAGAAGACCCTTCCGGACTAGCGGGGCCACAGATACGCGGTATTTT.

Details on this clonotype: A much larger clone differs from this one at a single base, so this may be a read error. V usage is TRBV7-2 and J usage is TRBJ2-3, with D perhaps matching TRBD1 (6 bases). Trimming pared 6 bases from V and 2 bases from J, leaving 9 bases between. The CDR3 loop spans 13 amino acids. Germline CDR1 and CDR2: SGHTA and FQGNSA. CDR3 coding DNA: TGTGCCAGCAGAGGACAGATCACAGATACGCAGTATTTT. It is translated as CASRGQITDTQYF.